The rows below give T cell receptor beta chains drawn from one sample of a study of T cell responses to AZD1222 COVID-19 vaccine. Assay used: immunoSEQ multiplex PCR; TCRdb lists only in-frame clones, some missing. The repertoire holds fewer than 100,000 clones, approximately 84% seen once, with about 14% in the top ten. Specimen: peripheral blood, collected 28 days after the second AZD1222 dose. Receptor source: an adult who received the AZD1222 COVID-19 vaccine. Each CDR3 is given with its conserved first and last residue.

length | V | CDR3
14 | TRBV7-9 | CASSPEGSNQPQHF
13 | TRBV25-1 | CASSVLDGYEQYF
15 | TRBV4-3 | CASSQQWPGANVLTF
15 | TRBV7-2 | CASSLNPGLAYEQYF
15 | TRBV7-9 | CASSFRDFGVYEQYF
13 | TRBV30 | CAWSPQSHSPLHF
14 | TRBV6-5 | CASSYSTAAGGYTF
14 | TRBV5-5 | CASSLVDVWDGYTF
14 | TRBV11-1 | CASSADPAGDGYTF
17 | TRBV12-5 | CASGFLLREHRYTEAFF
15 | TRBV15 | CATSRDKAGPQSQYF
12 | TRBV7-2 | CASSLPGGTQFF
15 | TRBV6-5 | CASAHPGQGANEQYF